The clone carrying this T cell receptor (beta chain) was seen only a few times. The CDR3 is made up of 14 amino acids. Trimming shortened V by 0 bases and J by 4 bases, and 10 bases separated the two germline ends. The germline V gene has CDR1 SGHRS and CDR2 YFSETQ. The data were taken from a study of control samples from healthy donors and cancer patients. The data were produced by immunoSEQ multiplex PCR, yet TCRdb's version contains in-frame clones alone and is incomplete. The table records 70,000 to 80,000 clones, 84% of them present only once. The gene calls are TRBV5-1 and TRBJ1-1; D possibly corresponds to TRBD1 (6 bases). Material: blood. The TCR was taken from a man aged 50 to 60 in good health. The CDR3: CASSLGGGSTEAFF. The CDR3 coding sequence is TGCGCCAGCAGCTTGGGCGGGGGCTCCACTGAAGCTTTCTTT. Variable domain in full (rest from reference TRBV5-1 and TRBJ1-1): KAGVTQTPRYLIKTRGQQVTLSCSPISGHRSVSWYQQTPGQGLQFLFEYFSETQRNKGNFPGRFSGRQFSNSRSEMNVSTLELGDSALYLCASSLGGGSTEAFFGQGTRLTVV.